The clone carrying this TCR beta chain has more than one count but fewer than ten. The sample is drawn from a study of patients and donors after allogeneic stem cell transplantation. TCRdb fed the RT-PCR reads into MiXCR, producing one record per CDR3 protein. The data hold 70,000 to 75,000 distinct CDR3 sequences, with approximately 25% observed a single time. Germline V lookup: CDR1 SEHNR, CDR2 FQNEAQ (reference sequence). V gave up 1 base and J gave up 4 bases; unmatched junction bases: 10. This CDR3 region has 16 residues. The source of this sequence is a human donor who was either an allogeneic HSCT recipient or a stem cell or donor lymphocyte infusion donor (not recorded which). It is not recorded whose cells these are; they may come from a transplant donor. Sequenced material: blood, either unsorted or a sorted T cell fraction (not recorded which). J is TRBJ2-7 and V is TRBV7-9; 7 bases are a match to TRBD2. The CDR3 bases are TGTGCCAGCAGCTTAGGACTGGGGAGCGGGGCTTACGAGCAGTACTTC. It translates to CASSLGLGSGAYEQYF.